Each of the 28 T cell receptor beta chains below was sequenced from the same sample in a study of cytomegalovirus exposure and HLA in healthy donors. Generated by immunoSEQ multiplex PCR, the TCRdb table keeps only in-frame clones and is missing some. The table shows some 140,000 clones, with about 88% occurring only once. Sequences were obtained from PBMCs. These receptors all stem from a man in his late teens or twenties in good health and CMV-seropositive.

This clone was observed a single time. V usage is TRBV5-1 and J usage is TRBJ2-1, with 7 bases that match TRBD2. The V and J ends lost 1 base and 9 bases, in that order; junction bases with no gene match: 13. CDR1 SGHRS and CDR2 YFSETQ come from the germline V gene. This CDR3 has 16 residues. Written as DNA, the CDR3 is TGCGCCAGCAGCTTGAGAGGAGGCGGGAGAGTAGGTGAGCAGTTCTTC. Protein: CASSLRGGGRVGEQFF.

This clone showed up just once. The chain employs TRBV10-3 and TRBJ2-1; 9 nucleotides agree with TRBD2. Per the germline V gene, CDR1 is ENHRY and CDR2 is SYGVKD. This CDR3 is built from 17 residues. V was clipped by 0 bases and J by 5 bases; unmatched bases: 8. The chain's CDR3 is CAISESTSGGHDNEQFF. As DNA, the CDR3 is TGTGCCATCAGTGAGTCGACAAGCGGGGGGCACGACAATGAGCAGTTCTTC.

This chain links TRBV7-3 with TRBJ2-2, with D possibly matching TRBD1 (5 bases). Per germline, CDR1 SGHTA and CDR2 FQGTGA. V lost 2 bases to trimming and J lost 6 bases, with 10 bases between them. CDR3 length equals 14 residues. The CDR3 sequence is CASSLLPGSGELFF. In DNA, the CDR3 is TGTGCCAGCAGCTTACTCCCAGGGTCCGGGGAGCTGTTTTTT.

The rearrangement joins TRBV5-1 to TRBJ2-7, with 8 bases that match TRBD1. Germline V gene data show CDR1 as SGHRS and CDR2 as YFSETQ. V shed 4 bases, J shed 5 bases, and the junction held 11 bases outside the gene matches. The CDR3 spans 15 residues. DNA for the CDR3: TGCGCCAGCAGCGGGGCCGGACAGGGAACCCACGAGCAGTACTTC. This codes for CASSGAGQGTHEQYF.

The chain joins TRBV5-8 to TRBJ1-4; 8 bases are shared with TRBD1. With V trimmed by 2 bases and J by 0 bases, 3 bases remained unmatched. Looked up from germline, CDR1 is SGHTS and CDR2 is YDEGEE. This CDR3 region has 16 residues. CDR3 amino acids: CASSFQQGATNEKLFF. CDR3 DNA: TGTGCCAGCAGCTTCCAACAGGGGGCAACTAATGAAAAACTGTTTTTT.

The chain links TRBV6-5 to TRBJ1-2, with D perhaps TRBD1 (6 bases). CDR3 length: 13 residues. The V end lost 2 bases, the J end lost 2 bases, and 6 bases lay between the germline ends. CDR1 and CDR2 (germline): MNHEY, SVGAGI. CDR3 protein: CASSYGTNYGYTF. CDR3 bases: TGTGCCAGCAGTTACGGGACAAACTATGGCTACACCTTC.

The gene calls are TRBV4-2 and TRBJ2-5; 9 bases match TRBD2. Germline CDR1 is LGHNA and CDR2 is YNFKEQ. This CDR3 is built from 18 residues. V lost 1 base to trimming and J lost 2 bases; unmatched junction nucleotides: 11. CDR3 region: CASSQVSGGHTTQETQYF. The CDR3 bases are TGTGCCAGCAGCCAAGTTAGCGGGGGACACACTACTCAAGAGACCCAGTACTTC.

V gene TRBV11-2 combines with J gene TRBJ2-1, with 7 bases lining up with TRBD2. The CDR3 spans 13 residues. Germline V gene lookup returns CDR1 SGHAT and CDR2 FQNNGV. The ends lost 3 bases at V and 7 bases at J; junction bases unmatched: 3. This CDR3 is CASSLGGRNEQFF. The DNA for the CDR3 is TGTGCCAGCAGCTTGGGAGGGCGAAATGAGCAGTTCTTC.

This clone was observed a handful of times. The chain couples TRBV2 to TRBJ2-7; D possibly corresponds to TRBD1 (6 bases). V gave up 11 bases and J gave up 1 base, with 15 bases separating them. CDR3 length equals 13 residues. Per germline, CDR1 SNHLY and CDR2 FYNNEI. The CDR3 protein is CAWLSGTSYEQYF. CDR3 DNA sequence: TGTGCCTGGCTATCCGGGACATCCTACGAGCAGTACTTC.

This CDR3 is CASSHEPDSRNQPQHF. CDR3 bases: TGTGCCAGCAGCCATGAACCAGACAGTCGCAATCAGCCCCAGCATTTT. V is TRBV4-2 and J is TRBJ1-5; D is possibly TRBD1 (5 bases). The CDR3 consists of 16 residues. Trimming shortened V by 3 bases and J by 2 bases, and 14 bases separated the two germline ends. Germline CDR1 and CDR2: LGHNA and YNFKEQ.

This chain uses TRBV6-4 with TRBJ1-5, with D possibly being TRBD1 (5 bases). The V end lost 4 bases, the J end lost 5 bases, and 12 bases lay between the germline ends. Germline loops: CDR1 MRHNA, CDR2 SNTAGT. This CDR3 is built from 14 residues. The CDR3 DNA sequence: TGTGCCAGCAGTGGTCGGGGGTTCCATCAGCCCCAGCATTTT. Its translation is CASSGRGFHQPQHF.

This clone was detected only once. The chain joins TRBV9 to TRBJ2-7; TRBD1 matches at 7 bases. The germline CDR1 and CDR2 sequences are SGDLS and YYNGEE. The CDR3 covers 13 residues. V gave up 3 bases and J gave up 6 bases; unmatched junction bases: 6. The CDR3, as DNA: TGTGCCAGCAGCGAGACAGGGTTGTCCGAGCAGTACTTC. As protein: CASSETGLSEQYF.

This clone was detected once. The genes are TRBV27 and TRBJ1-1; 7 nucleotides line up with TRBD1. The CDR3 spans 14 residues. J gave up 0 bases and V 4 bases, and 2 bases lay outside the gene matches. The germline V gene has CDR1 MNHEY and CDR2 SMNVEV (reference sequence). In nucleotides, the CDR3 is TGTGCCAGCAGTTCAACAGGGGTGAACACTGAAGCTTTCTTT. Protein product: CASSSTGVNTEAFF.

V and J are TRBV7-2 and TRBJ1-4; D gene ambiguous. Germline CDR1 and CDR2: SGHTA and FQGNSA. The CDR3 sequence is 15 residues long. Trimming cost V 5 bases and J 3 bases, with 13 bases left between them. CDR3 amino acids: CASSPARRANEKLFF. In DNA, the CDR3 is TGTGCCAGCAGCCCGGCCCGGCGGGCTAATGAAAAACTGTTTTTT.

The gene calls are TRBV10-3 and TRBJ1-2; 8 bases are a match to TRBD1. The CDR3 extends over 16 amino acids. Germline CDR1 is ENHRY and CDR2 is SYGVKD. V lost 3 bases and J lost 1; bases outside the gene matches: 7. In nucleotides, the CDR3 is TGTGCCATCAGTGAAGGACAGGGAGGCAGTAACTATGGCTACACCTTC. This translates into CAISEGQGGSNYGYTF.

The chain uses TRBV7-9 and TRBJ2-7, with D maybe TRBD2 (6 bases). Germline V gives CDR1 SEHNR, CDR2 FQNEAQ (reference sequence). The CDR3 spans 16 residues. Deletions cut 5 bases from V and 0 bases from J, with 17 bases between. The CDR3 sequence: CASSLRAGGTSYEQYF. CDR3 DNA sequence: TGTGCCAGCAGCCTGAGGGCTGGGGGGACCTCCTACGAGCAGTACTTC.

V gene TRBV5-5 combines with J gene TRBJ1-6, with 9 bases matching TRBD1. The germline V gene encodes CDR1 SGHKS and CDR2 YYEKEE (reference sequence). CDR3 length: 15 amino acids. J gave up 8 bases and V 0 bases, and 3 bases lay outside the gene matches. The CDR3 is CASSLGGTGYSPLHF. CDR3 nucleotides: TGTGCCAGCAGCTTGGGCGGGACAGGGTATTCACCCCTCCACTTT.

The chain combines TRBV27 with TRBJ2-5; a weak D match, TRBD1 (5 bases). Per the germline V gene, CDR1 is MNHEY and CDR2 is SMNVEV (reference sequence). The germline V and J ends were trimmed by 1 base and 5 bases, with 11 bases remaining between them. The CDR3 covers 14 residues. CDR3 coding DNA: TGTGCCAGCAGTTTATATGCAGGGAAGGAGACCCAGTACTTC. It specifies CASSLYAGKETQYF.

This chain uses TRBV7-3 with TRBJ1-5; 7 nucleotides line up with TRBD1. Unmatched junction bases numbered 6, after V lost 4 bases and J lost 6 bases. CDR3 length: 14 residues. Germline-derived CDR1 and CDR2 are SGHTA and FQGTGA. The CDR3 is CASSSQGPSQPQHF. Here the CDR3 DNA reads TGTGCCAGCAGCTCACAGGGGCCAAGTCAGCCCCAGCATTTT.

This clone was recorded once. The genes are TRBV5-4 and TRBJ2-5, with TRBD1 identical over 8 bases. This CDR3 contains 15 residues. The V and J ends lost 0 bases and 1 base, in that order; junction bases with no gene match: 2. CDR1 is SGHNT and CDR2 is YYREEE in the germline V gene (reference sequence). CDR3 nucleotides: TGTGCCAGCAGCTTGGGGGGGACAGGCCAAGAGACCCAGTACTTC. It translates to CASSLGGTGQETQYF.

This clone was seen only a few times. The V gene is TRBV7-2, the J gene TRBJ2-3; D is uncertain. V lost 5 bases and J 0 bases, leaving 9 bases between the germline ends. There are 14 residues in the CDR3. Germline V gene sequence: CDR1 SGHTA, CDR2 FQGNSA. The CDR3 region has the DNA TGTGCCAGCAGCCCAACTCACAGCACAGATACGCAGTATTTT. Residues: CASSPTHSTDTQYF.

Written as DNA, the CDR3 is TGTGCCAGCAGTTCTTCCGGGGCAACTAATGAAAAACTGTTTTTT. It is translated as CASSSSGATNEKLFF. V and J are TRBV6-5 and TRBJ1-4; unclear D gene. Germline V gives CDR1 MNHEY, CDR2 SVGAGI. Trimming removed 4 bases at V and 0 bases at J, with 9 bases between. This CDR3 comprises 15 residues.

The gene calls are TRBV15 and TRBJ1-2; TRBD1 matches 9 bases. Looked up from germline, CDR1 is LNHNV and CDR2 is YYDKDF (reference sequence). V was pared by 1 base and J by 4 bases, with 7 bases of the junction left unmatched. The CDR3 totals 16 residues. CDR3 bases: TGTGCCACCAGCAGAGCCGGGACAGGGCTCGGCTATGGCTACACCTTC. Its protein is CATSRAGTGLGYGYTF.

This clone has a single count. The rearrangement joins TRBV9 to TRBJ2-4, with no clear D. V lost 3 bases and J lost 6, with 7 bases in between. The length of the CDR3 is 12 residues. Germline assignment: CDR1 SGDLS and CDR2 YYNGEE. The CDR3 sequence: CASSDPRNIQYF. The CDR3 bases are TGTGCCAGCAGCGATCCTAGAAACATTCAGTACTTC.

The gene calls are TRBV4-1 and TRBJ1-3; no firm D call. Germline V gene lookup returns CDR1 MGHRA and CDR2 YSYEKL. This CDR3 comprises 15 residues. V was clipped by 2 bases and J by 1 base, with 9 bases between them. For the CDR3, the DNA is TGCGCCAGCAGCCAATTCGGGGTGTCTGGAAACACCATATATTTT. Translated, it gives CASSQFGVSGNTIYF.

The CDR3 sequence: CASSSEGLTGYEQYF. The CDR3 DNA is TGTGCCAGCAGCTCGGAGGGACTAACGGGTTACGAGCAGTACTTC. The chain joins TRBV13 to TRBJ2-7; 7 bases map to TRBD2. The CDR3 is made up of 15 amino acids. From germline, CDR1 is PRHDT and CDR2 FYEKMQ (reference sequence). The V and J ends lost 4 bases and 4 bases, in that order; junction bases with no gene match: 10. Drawing the rest from reference TRBV13 and TRBJ2-7, the complete variable domain is AAGVIQSPRHLIKEKRETATLKCYPIPRHDTVYWYQQGPGQDPQFLISFYEKMQSDKGSIPDRFSAQQFSDYHSELNMSSLELGDSALYFCASSSEGLTGYEQYFGPGTRLTVT.

The chain uses TRBV29-1 and TRBJ1-1; D unclear. CDR3 size: 12 residues. The germline CDR1 and CDR2 sequences are SQVTM and ANQGSEA. Deletions cut 4 bases from V and 1 base from J, with 7 bases between. The CDR3 nucleotides are TGCAGCGTTGTCCCAGGGAACACTGAAGCTTTCTTT. Translating gives CSVVPGNTEAFF.

The chain joins TRBV7-9 to TRBJ2-4, with a possible D match to TRBD2 (7 bases). The ends were cut back, 4 bases at V and 9 bases at J, with 28 bases in the middle. CDR1 and CDR2 (germline): SEHNR, FQNEAQ (reference sequence). The CDR3 extends over 18 amino acids. CDR3 in amino acids: CASSSDRGGGAAWVIQYF. CDR3 nucleotides: TGTGCCAGCAGCTCCGATAGGGGAGGGGGTGCGGCTTGGGTCATTCAGTACTTC.